This is a list of T cell receptor beta chains from one sample in a study of T cell changes during pregnancy in multiple sclerosis. The repertoire was sequenced with immunoSEQ multiplex PCR; TCRdb's copy has only in-frame clones and lacks some. Counted here are about 73,000 clones, approximately 87% occurring once; the ten biggest clones make up around a tenth. Sample: peripheral blood, taken after pregnancy. The receptors were gathered from a female donor in good health, enrolled as a control in a pregnancy study. The CDR3 runs from the conserved cysteine through the conserved F or W. The D gene is left open where the match is weak. Where a row states a size, it is once, few, many or the class of an expanded clone; other rows omit it.

clone size | J gene | D gene | V gene | CDR3 DNA | CDR3 protein
- | TRBJ2-7 | TRBD1 | TRBV11-2 | TGTGCCAGCAGCTTAAGGACGGGACAGGGGGCCTACGAGCAGTACTTC | CASSLRTGQGAYEQYF
- | TRBJ1-1 | - | TRBV15 | TGTGCCACCAGCAGAATAACAGGTTCCCGGACGAGAACTGAAGCTTTCTTT | CATSRITGSRTRTEAFF
once | TRBJ2-7 | TRBD1 | TRBV19 | TGTGCCAGTAGTGGGACAGGTTTCTCCTACGAGCAGTACTTC | CASSGTGFSYEQYF
once | TRBJ1-4 | - | TRBV2 | TGTGCCAGCAGGCCTACTGCAACTAATGAAAAACTGTTTTTT | CASRPTATNEKLFF
once | TRBJ2-2 | - | TRBV20-1 | TGCAGTGCTAGGCGCACCGGGGAGCTGTTTTTT | CSARRTGELFF
- | TRBJ2-7 | TRBD1 | TRBV13 | TGTGCCAGCAGCTCTGGGGACAGCTCTTCCGCCCGTTACGAGCAGTACTTC | CASSSGDSSSARYEQYF
- | TRBJ1-1 | - | TRBV27 | TGTGCCAGCAGTTTAGGGCAGCTCATGAACACTGAAGCTTTCTTT | CASSLGQLMNTEAFF
- | TRBJ1-2 | TRBD1 | TRBV27 | TGTGCCAGCAGACTAGGGACAGGGAATTCTGGCTACACCTTC | CASRLGTGNSGYTF
- | TRBJ1-1 | - | TRBV2 | TGTGCCAGCAGTCACTCAGGGGTGAGGAACACTGAAGCTTTCTTT | CASSHSGVRNTEAFF
- | TRBJ1-1 | - | TRBV29-1 | TGCAGCGTTGAAGCGGGGGGGAATGAAGCTTTCTTT | CSVEAGGNEAFF
- | TRBJ1-2 | - | TRBV15 | TGTGCCACCAGCAGAGAATACCGGGACATCTATGGCTACACCTTC | CATSREYRDIYGYTF
- | TRBJ1-6 | TRBD1 | TRBV5-4 | TGTGCCAGCAGCTTGGCGACAGGGGGCGCGAAGAATTCACCCCTCCACTTT | CASSLATGGAKNSPLHF
- | TRBJ1-1 | - | TRBV7-8 | TGTGCCAGCAGCTTAGCCCCAAACCCACAGACGAACACTGAAGCTTTCTTT | CASSLAPNPQTNTEAFF
- | TRBJ2-1 | - | TRBV6-1 | TGTGCCAGCAGTCGAGAATTTTTTGGATCAGGGGAGCAGTTCTTC | CASSREFFGSGEQFF
- | TRBJ1-1 | - | TRBV6-5 | TGTGCCAGCAGTTACTCCTACAGGAACACTGAAGCTTTCTTT | CASSYSYRNTEAFF
- | TRBJ2-7 | TRBD1 | TRBV7-6 | TGTGCCAGCAGCTGGGACAGGTCCTACGAGCAGTACTTC | CASSWDRSYEQYF
- | TRBJ1-2 | - | TRBV9 | TGTGCCAGCAGCGCCGAACATGGAGCCGGTGGCTACACCTTC | CASSAEHGAGGYTF
- | TRBJ2-5 | - | TRBV27 | TGTGCCAGCAGTTTGGGCCTCGTGGGGGCGCGGGAGACCCAGTACTTC | CASSLGLVGARETQYF
few | TRBJ1-2 | TRBD1 | TRBV5-8 | TGTGCCAGCAGCTTGCGCCCAGGGGGAATCTATGGCTACACCTTC | CASSLRPGGIYGYTF
- | TRBJ2-3 | - | TRBV7-6 | TGTGCCAGCAGTGAAGGGGCCAACTCGAGGACGGATACGCAGTATTTT | CASSEGANSRTDTQYF
once | TRBJ2-1 | TRBD1 | TRBV9 | TGTGCCAGCAGTACAGGGGGCTATGAGCAGTTCTTC | CASSTGGYEQFF
once | TRBJ2-3 | - | TRBV9 | TGTGCCAGCAGCCTCCTCGCGGGCGGGCTAGATGCGCAGTATTTT | CASSLLAGGLDAQYF
- | TRBJ2-3 | TRBD2 | TRBV5-8 | TGTGCCAGCAGCAGAGGAGCGGGGGCCAGCTCAGATACGCAGTATTTT | CASSRGAGASSDTQYF
- | TRBJ1-2 | - | TRBV30 | TGTGCCTGGAGTTTCCAGGATGGCTACACCTTC | CAWSFQDGYTF
- | TRBJ2-7 | TRBD1 | TRBV27 | TGTGCCATCGCCGCCGGGACAGGCAGATCCGAGCAGTACTTC | CAIAAGTGRSEQYF
- | TRBJ1-1 | TRBD1 | TRBV14 | TGTGCCAGCAGCCAGACAGGGGTTGAAGCTTTCTTT | CASSQTGVEAFF
- | TRBJ2-7 | - | TRBV7-9 | TGTGCCAGCAGCACTACTAGTCCCTACGAGCAGTACTTC | CASSTTSPYEQYF
- | TRBJ2-2 | - | TRBV5-4 | TGTGCCAGCAACAGGGACACCGGGGAGCTGTTTTTT | CASNRDTGELFF
- | TRBJ1-2 | - | TRBV6-5 | TGTGCCAGCAGCGACGACAGCTATGGCTACACCTTC | CASSDDSYGYTF
- | TRBJ2-5 | - | TRBV6-6 | TGTGCCAGCAGTTACTCTCGTGAGACCCAGTACTTC | CASSYSRETQYF
- | TRBJ1-1 | - | TRBV5-1 | TGCGCCAGCAGCCCGCGAGACGGGACAAAAAACACTGAAGCTTTCTTT | CASSPRDGTKNTEAFF
- | TRBJ1-5 | TRBD1 | TRBV19 | TGTGCCAGTAGTACCGAAAGCAGACAGGGTGTCATCAATCAGCCCCAGCATTTT | CASSTESRQGVINQPQHF
- | TRBJ2-1 | TRBD2 | TRBV28 | TGTGCCAGCACTCCGGGCGGGGCGGGGGGCTACAATGAGCAGTTCTTC | CASTPGGAGGYNEQFF
- | TRBJ2-1 | - | TRBV13 | TGTGCCAGCAGCTTAGCCCAGGGGAGCTCCTACAATGAGCAGTTCTTC | CASSLAQGSSYNEQFF
- | TRBJ2-2 | TRBD2 | TRBV7-7 | TGTGCTAGCAGTCACAGCGGGGCCAACCGAGGGGAGCTGTTTTTT | CASSHSGANRGELFF
- | TRBJ1-2 | - | TRBV6-1 | TGTGCCAGCAGTGGGTCAGTCTCCAACTATGGCTACACCTTC | CASSGSVSNYGYTF
few | TRBJ2-3 | TRBD2 | TRBV2 | TGTGCCAGCACCTTCGGCCCGGGGGGGCCCACAGATACGCAGTATTTT | CASTFGPGGPTDTQYF
- | TRBJ1-2 | - | TRBV9 | TGTGCCAGCAGCACAGGGTCTAACTATGGCTACACCTTC | CASSTGSNYGYTF
- | TRBJ2-5 | - | TRBV25-1 | TGTGCCAGCAGTGCACGGACAGTCCAAGAGACCCAGTACTTC | CASSARTVQETQYF
- | TRBJ1-2 | TRBD1 | TRBV5-4 | TGTGCCAGCAGCCCTGGGGTATGGGCAGGGGGTGGCTACACCTTC | CASSPGVWAGGGYTF
- | TRBJ2-7 | - | TRBV7-7 | TGTGCCAGCAGCTTAGGAAGGGGGTACGAGCAGTACTTC | CASSLGRGYEQYF
- | TRBJ1-2 | - | TRBV19 | TGTGCCAGTAGTATAGGGGGTTTTCCGCCCAAGGGAGAAAACTATGGCTACACCTTC | CASSIGGFPPKGENYGYTF